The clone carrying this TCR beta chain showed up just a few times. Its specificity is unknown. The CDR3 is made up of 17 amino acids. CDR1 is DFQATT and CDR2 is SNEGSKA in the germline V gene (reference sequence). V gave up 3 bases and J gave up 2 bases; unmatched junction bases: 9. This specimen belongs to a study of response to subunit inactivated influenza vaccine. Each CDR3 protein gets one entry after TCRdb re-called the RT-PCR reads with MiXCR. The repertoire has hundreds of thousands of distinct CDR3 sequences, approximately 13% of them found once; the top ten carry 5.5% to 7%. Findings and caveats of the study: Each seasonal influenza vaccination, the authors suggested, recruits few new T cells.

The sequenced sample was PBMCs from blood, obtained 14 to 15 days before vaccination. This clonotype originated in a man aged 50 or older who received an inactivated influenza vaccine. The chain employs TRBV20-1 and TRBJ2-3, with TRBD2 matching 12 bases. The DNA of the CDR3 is TGCAGTGCTAGCGGAGGACTAGCGGGGCGAGACACAGATACGCAGTATTTT. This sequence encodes CSASGGLAGRDTDTQYF.